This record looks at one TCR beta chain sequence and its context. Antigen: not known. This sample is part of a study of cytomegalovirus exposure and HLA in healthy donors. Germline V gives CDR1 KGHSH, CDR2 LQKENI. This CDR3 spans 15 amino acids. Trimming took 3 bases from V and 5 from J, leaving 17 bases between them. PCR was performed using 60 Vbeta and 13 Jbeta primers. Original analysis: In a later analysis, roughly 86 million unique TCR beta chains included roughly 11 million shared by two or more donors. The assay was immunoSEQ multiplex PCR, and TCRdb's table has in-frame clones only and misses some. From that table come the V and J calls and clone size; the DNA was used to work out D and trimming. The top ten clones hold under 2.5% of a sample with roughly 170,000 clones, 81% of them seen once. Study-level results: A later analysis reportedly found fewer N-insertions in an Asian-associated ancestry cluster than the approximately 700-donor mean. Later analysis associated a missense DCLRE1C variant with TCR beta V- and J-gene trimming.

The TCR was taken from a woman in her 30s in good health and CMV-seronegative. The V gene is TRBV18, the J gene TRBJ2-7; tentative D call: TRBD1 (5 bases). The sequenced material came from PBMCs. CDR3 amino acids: CASSPGHKVRHEQYF. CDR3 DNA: TGTGCCAGCTCACCCGGACATAAGGTTCGACACGAGCAGTACTTC.